In this sample, the clone carrying this T cell receptor (beta chain) turned up a few times. Its antigen is still unknown. The sample comes from a study of cytomegalovirus exposure and HLA in healthy donors. General study findings and limits: HLA alleles showed associations with 15,000 to 20,000 TCR beta sequences in a later analysis, at a 0.05 false discovery rate. Association of a missense DCLRE1C variant with TCR beta V- and J-gene trimming was reported in a later analysis.

Trimming shortened V by 4 bases and J by 1 base, and 8 bases separated the two germline ends. CDR3 size: 13 residues. CDR1 is SGHDT, CDR2 YYEEEE, per germline. The PCR ran on 60 Vbeta and 13 Jbeta primers. Profiled with immunoSEQ multiplex PCR; TCRdb holds only in-frame clones, not every one. Of about 160,000 clones listed, roughly 83% are singletons. The TCR sequence derives from a young man in good health and CMV-seronegative. The material sequenced was PBMCs. The V and J genes are TRBV5-6 and TRBJ1-1; weak D call: TRBD1 (6 bases). DNA for the CDR3: TGTGCCAGCAGCCGACAGGAGAACACTGAAGCTTTCTTT. Residues: CASSRQENTEAFF.